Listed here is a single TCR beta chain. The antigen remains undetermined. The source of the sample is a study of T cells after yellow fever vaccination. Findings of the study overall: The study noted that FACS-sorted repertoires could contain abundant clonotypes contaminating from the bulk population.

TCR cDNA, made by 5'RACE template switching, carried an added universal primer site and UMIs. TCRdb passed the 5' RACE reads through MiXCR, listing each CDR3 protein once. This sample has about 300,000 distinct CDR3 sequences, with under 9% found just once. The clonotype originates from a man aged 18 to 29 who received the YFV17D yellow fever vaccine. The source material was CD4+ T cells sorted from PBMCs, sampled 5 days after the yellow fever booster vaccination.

Here the CDR3 reads CASTPGRGAHGYTF. In nucleotides, the CDR3 is TGTGCCAGCACCCCTGGTCGGGGGGCGCACGGCTACACCTTC. V gene TRBV7-9 combines with J gene TRBJ1-2, with TRBD1 as a possible D gene (6 bases). Deletions cut 7 bases from V and 8 bases from J, with 20 bases between. This CDR3 comprises 14 residues. Germline CDR1 reads SEHNR; CDR2 reads FQNEAQ (reference sequence).